Listed below are T cell receptor beta chains from one sample, sequenced in a study of cytomegalovirus exposure and HLA in healthy donors. This table comes from immunoSEQ multiplex PCR, and its TCRdb copy is limited to in-frame clones, with some not included. The sample includes 200,000 or so clones, around 83% of them seen just once. What was sequenced was PBMCs. The origin of the receptors is a woman in her thirties or forties in good health and CMV-seronegative. Both conserved end residues are trimmed from each CDR3. Each record gives: V gene, J gene, D gene, CDR3 protein. D genes are given only for firm matches.

TRBV5-1	TRBJ1-1	TRBD1	ASSLWVQGSMTNTEAF
TRBV7-3	TRBJ2-2	TRBD2	ASSLLAGVTGELF
TRBV7-6	TRBJ2-7	TRBD1	ASSLETGTGGYEQY
TRBV5-5	TRBJ2-7	TRBD2	ASSQLAGSTYEQY
TRBV6-5	TRBJ1-2	TRBD1	ASSSYRGGYGYT
TRBV19	TRBJ1-2	NA	ASSIRSMAYGYT
TRBV5-6	TRBJ2-3	NA	ASSLPGVGTDTQY
TRBV5-1	TRBJ1-6	NA	ASSSGSSPLH
TRBV7-9	TRBJ1-5	TRBD1	ASSLAGGSQPQH
TRBV4-1	TRBJ1-1	NA	ASSQEGGLGTMNTEAF
TRBV19	TRBJ2-6	NA	ASSLRGSGANVLT
TRBV9	TRBJ2-5	TRBD1	ASSRTGRQETQY
TRBV28	TRBJ2-7	NA	ASSPVGGSYEQY
TRBV5-8	TRBJ1-4	TRBD1	ASIDQGAAWTGEKLF
TRBV6-5	TRBJ1-1	NA	ASRAGGTEAF
TRBV19	TRBJ1-4	NA	ASSTHRDSEKLF
TRBV29-1	TRBJ2-7	NA	SVEAGAYEQY
TRBV11-2	TRBJ1-1	NA	ASSQGVWTEAF
TRBV19	TRBJ1-1	NA	ASTPMDSRTEAF
TRBV9	TRBJ2-3	NA	ASSTDGRDTQY
TRBV5-6	TRBJ2-7	NA	ASSRGGGPPYEQY
TRBV4-1	TRBJ2-1	NA	ASSQVTSGRGWGNEQF
TRBV7-8	TRBJ2-7	TRBD2	ASSFAGTSPWQY
TRBV18	TRBJ1-4	NA	ASSRAPATNEKLF
TRBV7-9	TRBJ2-1	NA	ASSLGTVLGNEQF
TRBV11-2	TRBJ1-5	TRBD1	ASSLQGADQPQH
TRBV28	TRBJ1-4	TRBD1	ASSPGTGVHNEKLF
TRBV9	TRBJ1-1	NA	ASSGSRGTEAF
TRBV5-8	TRBJ2-3	TRBD2	ASSFDGLAGITDTQY
TRBV7-9	TRBJ1-1	NA	ASSLTRTEAF
TRBV19	TRBJ1-1	TRBD1	ASSIVDAGQGLAEAF
TRBV7-8	TRBJ2-3	TRBD1	ASSPGGSPWADTQY
TRBV29-1	TRBJ2-7	NA	SVEEYRTSSYEQY
TRBV10-1	TRBJ1-4	TRBD1	ASTKMDRGREKLF
TRBV19	TRBJ2-7	TRBD2	ASSPRGGSSSYEQY
TRBV5-1	TRBJ2-5	TRBD1	ASSFGTGPQETQY
TRBV4-1	TRBJ1-2	TRBD1	ASSHPGQGYGYT
TRBV6-4	TRBJ2-7	TRBD2	ASRLTSGNSYEQY
TRBV5-6	TRBJ2-3	NA	ASSRGAGMGDTQY
TRBV5-1	TRBJ1-2	NA	ASSPANYGYT
TRBV19	TRBJ2-3	NA	ASTPGEASVGTQY
TRBV19	TRBJ1-5	NA	ASSIVVSDYSNQPQH
TRBV9	TRBJ1-2	NA	ASSVSSYSGGDYGYT
TRBV5-6	TRBJ1-6	TRBD1	ASSKQGMNSPLH